This paragraph covers one TCR beta chain sequence. The data were obtained in a study of Graves' ophthalmopathy and Graves' hyperthyroidism. The CDR3 runs to 15 residues. CDR1 is SGHTA and CDR2 is FQGNSA in the germline V gene. V dropped 5 bases and J dropped 0; count of bases not matched to a gene: 5. The authors amplified TCR beta CDR3 regions, and they did so from RNA transcripts for repertoire sequencing. Investigators did first-round RT-PCR with HTBI primers, then second-round multiplex PCR. TCRdb reanalysed the multiplex PCR reads using MiXCR and keeps one entry per CDR3 protein. The sample carries about 400,000 distinct CDR3 sequences, approximately 16% recorded once.

The origin of this receptor is a woman aged 18-30 years with Graves' ophthalmopathy. V and J are TRBV7-2 and TRBJ2-7; 9 bases line up with TRBD1. The sequenced material came from peripheral blood. DNA of the CDR3: TGTGCCAGCAGCCTCTCGGACAGGGGCTCCTACGAGCAGTACTTC. Encoded protein: CASSLSDRGSYEQYF. Complete variable domain (other parts from reference TRBV7-2 and TRBJ2-7): GAGVSQSPSNKVTEKGKDVELRCDPISGHTALYWYRQSLGQGLEFLIYFQGNSAPDKSGLPSDRFSAERTGGSVSTLTIQRTQQEDSAVYLCASSLSDRGSYEQYFGPGTRLTVT.